There are a few counts of the clone carrying this T cell receptor beta chain. The target antigen is unknown. This entry belongs to a study of blood T cells in healthy people across ages. Background on the study: In model experiments, template switching was able to capture about one barcoded beta molecule for every two T cells that were present. General observations from the study: One million T cells yielded diversity estimates that were considered underestimates.

The germline V gene has CDR1 ENHRY and CDR2 SYGVKD. Trimming took off 6 bases at V and 7 bases at J, with 15 bases between the two ends. The CDR3 is 13 residues long. A second PCR of 7 to 11 cycles used a sample-barcoded 5' primer and a J-beta primer mix. A single record per CDR3 protein comes from TCRdb applying MiXCR to the 5' RACE reads. The sample carries about 570,000 distinct CDR3 sequences, about 26% recorded once. The extraction recovered at least 5 micrograms of total RNA per sample. The rearrangement uses TRBV10-3 and TRBJ2-5, with a weak D call TRBD2 (5 bases). This sequence was found in a woman aged 70-85 years in good health. Sequenced input: blood. In DNA form, the CDR3 reads TGTGCCATCAGCAGCGGTAGCTTGGGGACCCAGTACTTC. Residues: CAISSGSLGTQYF.